One and the same sample provided the 25 T cell receptor beta chains below, sequenced in a study of shared clonotypes between healthy human individuals. Sequencing was performed with immunoSEQ multiplex PCR; in TCRdb, only in-frame clones are kept and a portion is missing. This sample carries approximately 530,000 clones, 90% to 97% of them seen once, and the ten largest clones take about 0.057%. Sequencing was carried out using naive CD4+ T cells sorted from blood. The subset is: CD45RA+ positively selected. The receptors stem from a woman in her 30s in good health.

The chain recombines TRBV6-1 with TRBJ1-3, with TRBD1 identical over 8 bases. CDR3 size: 14 residues. The germline V gene encodes CDR1 MNHNS and CDR2 SASEGT. Germline trimming cut 7 bases from V and 3 bases from J; bases unmatched to any gene: 5. CDR3: CASNRGVLGNTIYF. The CDR3 DNA reads TGTGCCAGCAACAGGGGGGTACTTGGAAACACCATATATTTT.

Comment on this clone: Different DNA sequences within this sample yield the same CDR3. J is TRBJ2-3 and V is TRBV2; TRBD1 might be the D (6 bases). Germline V CDR1 and CDR2: SNHLY, FYNNEI. This CDR3 spans 14 amino acids. V lost 4 bases and J 3 bases, leaving 11 bases between the germline ends. The CDR3 sequence: CASSVGQGTDTQYF. The CDR3 coding sequence is TGTGCCAGCAGTGTAGGGCAGGGGACAGATACGCAGTATTTT.

V usage is TRBV18 and J usage is TRBJ1-4; D is possibly TRBD1 (5 bases). This CDR3 comprises 17 residues. CDR1 is KGHSH, CDR2 LQKENI, per germline. Trimming removed 6 bases from V and 0 bases from J, with 17 bases in between. The CDR3 loop reads CASSPKGTVATNEKLFF. In nucleotides, the CDR3 is TGTGCCAGCTCGCCGAAAGGGACGGTTGCAACTAATGAAAAACTGTTTTTT. The full variable domain, rest sourced from reference TRBV18 and TRBJ1-4, is NAGVMQNPRHLVRRRGQEARLRCSPMKGHSHVYWYRQLPEEGLKFMVYLQKENIIDESGMPKERFSAEFPKEGPSILRIQQVVRGDSAAYFCASSPKGTVATNEKLFFGSGTQLSVL.

The V gene is TRBV28, the J gene TRBJ2-7; weak D call: TRBD2 (5 bases). This CDR3 has 14 amino acids. V was pared by 5 bases and J by 0 bases, with 11 bases between. Germline values: CDR1 MDHEN, CDR2 SYDVKM. CDR3 amino acids: CASSPTDFSYEQYF. The CDR3 region has the DNA TGTGCCAGCAGTCCGACGGACTTCTCCTACGAGCAGTACTTC.

V is TRBV29-1 and J is TRBJ2-7; 7 nucleotides agree with TRBD2. The CDR3 loop spans 13 amino acids. CDR1 and CDR2 from the germline V gene are SQVTM and ANQGSEA. V lost 6 bases and J lost 3; bases outside the gene matches: 8. The CDR3 sequence: CSVRGVMGYEQYF. CDR3 sequence (DNA): TGCAGCGTCCGGGGGGTAATGGGCTACGAGCAGTACTTC.

J is TRBJ2-7 and V is TRBV28; D call uncertain. CDR3 length: 12 amino acids. The germline V gene encodes CDR1 MDHEN and CDR2 SYDVKM. Trimming cost V 4 bases and J 4 bases, with 8 bases left between them. CDR3 region: CASSSSYYEQYF. The CDR3 region has the DNA TGTGCCAGCAGTTCTTCTTATTACGAGCAGTACTTC.

The chain has TRBV18 and TRBJ2-7; 9 nucleotides line up with TRBD1. With 4 bases clipped from V and 5 bases from J, the junction kept 9 bases outside the gene matches. Germline V CDR1 and CDR2: KGHSH, LQKENI. The CDR3 covers 15 residues. The chain's CDR3 is CASSHPGTGPHEQYF. CDR3 DNA sequence: TGTGCCAGCTCACACCCCGGGACAGGGCCCCACGAGCAGTACTTC.

V and J are TRBV27 and TRBJ2-5; TRBD1 might be the D (5 bases). Germline loops: CDR1 MNHEY, CDR2 SMNVEV (reference sequence). This CDR3 spans 14 amino acids. With 6 bases removed from V and 8 bases from J, the gap between germline ends came to 19 bases. The CDR3 nucleotides are TGTGCCAGCAGCCGCGAAGGGGCTGTCGGAACCCAGTACTTC. Translation gives CASSREGAVGTQYF.

The genes are TRBV4-1 and TRBJ1-4; no definite D call. Per the germline V gene, CDR1 is MGHRA and CDR2 is YSYEKL. The germline V and J ends were trimmed by 4 bases and 8 bases, with 8 bases remaining between them. This CDR3 region has 12 residues. CDR3 loop: CASSLRLEKLFF. The CDR3 nucleotides read TGCGCCAGCAGCCTAAGACTCGAAAAACTGTTTTTT.

The rearrangement uses TRBV27 and TRBJ2-7, with D possibly being TRBD1 (6 bases). Germline V CDR1 and CDR2: MNHEY, SMNVEV (reference sequence). The CDR3 runs to 14 residues. The V and J ends lost 5 bases and 6 bases respectively, with 17 bases between them. The CDR3: CASSNTGKVSEQYF. The DNA of the CDR3 is TGTGCCAGCAGTAATACAGGGAAAGTATCCGAGCAGTACTTC.

The chain has TRBV18 and TRBJ2-7; D remains ambiguous. CDR3 size: 13 residues. Germline CDR1 reads KGHSH; CDR2 reads LQKENI. The ends were cut back, 3 bases at V and 4 bases at J, with 10 bases in the middle. In DNA, the CDR3 is TGTGCCAGCTCACCGACTTGGATTTACGAGCAGTACTTC. It translates to CASSPTWIYEQYF.

V is TRBV4-1 and J is TRBJ1-2; the D is unclear. The V and J ends lost 0 bases and 4 bases respectively, with 12 bases between them. This CDR3 spans 15 amino acids. Germline loops: CDR1 MGHRA, CDR2 YSYEKL. In DNA, the CDR3 is TGCGCCAGCAGCCAAGACAGATCATGGGGCTATGGCTACACCTTC. Amino acids: CASSQDRSWGYGYTF.

This chain links TRBV5-5 with TRBJ2-5; D not resolved. Germline values: CDR1 SGHKS, CDR2 YYEKEE (reference sequence). V dropped 7 bases and J dropped 4 bases, with 14 bases sitting between them. The CDR3 consists of 13 residues. CDR3 DNA sequence: TGTGCCAGCTTGTGGGGAACGGGAGAGACCCAGTACTTC. This sequence encodes CASLWGTGETQYF.

The chain has TRBV7-9 and TRBJ2-3; unclear D gene. V dropped 4 bases and J dropped 5 bases, with 7 bases sitting between them. Germline lookup yields CDR1 SEHNR and CDR2 FQNEAQ (reference sequence). The CDR3 has 12 amino acids. The CDR3, as DNA: TGTGCCAGCAGCTCACCAGGAGATACGCAGTATTTT. This gives the protein CASSSPGDTQYF.

The rearrangement uses TRBV28 and TRBJ2-2; D tentatively fits TRBD1 or TRBD2 (6 bases each). The ends were cut back, 3 bases at V and 6 bases at J, with 17 bases in the middle. The CDR3 consists of 16 residues. Germline CDR1 reads MDHEN; CDR2 reads SYDVKM. This chain's CDR3 is CASSFGGPPKAGELFF. CDR3 nucleotides: TGTGCCAGCAGTTTTGGGGGGCCGCCTAAGGCCGGGGAGCTGTTTTTT. The full variable domain, with the rest looked up from reference TRBV28 and TRBJ2-2, is DVKVTQSSRYLVKRTGEKVFLECVQDMDHENMFWYRQDPGLGLRLIYFSYDVKMKEKGDIPEGYSVSREKKERFSLILESASTNQTSMYLCASSFGGPPKAGELFFGEGSRLTVL.

This chain joins TRBV9 and TRBJ2-2, with 10 nucleotides matching TRBD2. J lost 7 bases, V lost 0 bases, and 9 bases had no gene match. CDR1 is SGDLS, CDR2 YYNGEE, per germline. This CDR3 spans 17 amino acids. The CDR3 here is CASSVGPAGGPGGELFF. CDR3 nucleotides: TGTGCCAGCAGCGTAGGCCCAGCGGGAGGGCCTGGCGGGGAGCTGTTTTTT.

The gene calls are TRBV19 and TRBJ1-1; D is perhaps TRBD1 (6 bases). The CDR3 spans 14 residues. Germline V gene data show CDR1 as LNHDA and CDR2 as SQIVND (reference sequence). V dropped 8 bases and J dropped 0 bases, with 13 bases sitting between them. In DNA form, the CDR3 reads TGTGCCAGTCTGGAAGGGGGAATGAACACTGAAGCTTTCTTT. Translating gives CASLEGGMNTEAFF.

This clone was seen only once. The chain recombines TRBV15 with TRBJ1-3; no firm D call. The CDR3 spans 12 residues. Germline CDR1 LNHNV, CDR2 YYDKDF (reference sequence). V was pared by 6 bases and J by 0 bases, with 3 bases between. The CDR3, as DNA: TGTGCCACCAGGGACTCTGGAAACACCATATATTTT. It is translated as CATRDSGNTIYF.

The gene calls are TRBV7-9 and TRBJ1-4, with D unclear. Germline assignment: CDR1 SEHNR and CDR2 FQNEAQ (reference sequence). Trimming shortened V by 1 base and J by 15 bases, and 12 bases separated the two germline ends. The CDR3 contains 12 residues. The CDR3 region has the DNA TGTGCCAGCAGCTTAGACCCGGGTTTGGTGTTTTTT. Protein sequence: CASSLDPGLVFF.

The J gene is TRBJ2-7, the V gene TRBV28; 7 bases match TRBD1. CDR3 length: 15 residues. The V segment lost 5 bases and the J segment 2 bases; nucleotides outside the gene matches: 9. Germline assignment: CDR1 MDHEN and CDR2 SYDVKM. CDR3 DNA: TGTGCCAGCAGTCCTCGACAGGGCCTGACCTACGAGCAGTACTTC. Translated: CASSPRQGLTYEQYF.

V usage is TRBV4-2 and J usage is TRBJ1-3; possibly TRBD1 for D (5 bases). This CDR3 is built from 15 residues. Trimming took off 0 bases at V and 7 bases at J, with 13 bases between the two ends. Germline CDR1 LGHNA, CDR2 YNFKEQ. CDR3 residues: CASSQDAARANTIYF. The CDR3 DNA follows: TGTGCCAGCAGCCAAGATGCCGCCAGGGCGAACACCATATATTTT.

The V and J genes are TRBV7-2 and TRBJ2-7; D is unresolved. Germline V CDR1 and CDR2: SGHTA, FQGNSA. This CDR3 is built from 14 residues. Trimming left V 1 base short and J 0 bases short, with 7 bases between. CDR3 nucleotides: TGTGCCAGCAGCTTAGGCAGATACTCCTACGAGCAGTACTTC. This encodes CASSLGRYSYEQYF.

V usage is TRBV19 and J usage is TRBJ2-5; the match to TRBD1 covers 10 bases. Germline V gene sequence: CDR1 LNHDA, CDR2 SQIVND (reference sequence). Trimming took 3 bases from V and 7 from J; bases not matched to a gene: 11. The CDR3 spans 16 residues. The CDR3 loop reads CASSILSSGTGVTQYF. The CDR3 DNA sequence: TGTGCCAGTAGTATCCTTTCTTCCGGGACAGGGGTGACCCAGTACTTC.

This rearrangement joins TRBV18 to TRBJ1-1, with TRBD1 as a possible D gene (6 bases). Per the germline V gene, CDR1 is KGHSH and CDR2 is LQKENI. The CDR3 runs 14 residues. V was clipped by 3 bases and J by 4 bases, with 12 bases between them. CDR3 protein: CASSPAGATTEAFF. In DNA form, the CDR3 reads TGTGCCAGCTCACCCGCGGGGGCGACCACTGAAGCTTTCTTT.

The V and J genes are TRBV28 and TRBJ1-5; D ambiguous. This CDR3 has 14 amino acids. Trimming removed 2 bases from V and 2 bases from J, with 7 bases in between. Germline V CDR1 and CDR2: MDHEN, SYDVKM. The CDR3 nucleotides are TGTGCCAGCAGTTTAGTAGTGGGCAATCAGCCCCAGCATTTT. Residues: CASSLVVGNQPQHF.